This T cell receptor (beta chain) was sequenced in a study of cytomegalovirus exposure and HLA in healthy donors (dated by TCRdb to about 2017). Study-wide context: According to a later analysis, one platform produced both the roughly 120 validation repertoires and the 550 to 800 repertoires of the first cohort. The study was designed to test whether signatures of past pathogen exposure could be identified by cataloging public T cell receptors. Along with the roughly 610-subject first cohort, a separate validation cohort of over a hundred different subjects was used. To predict cytomegalovirus infection status, the study brought together high-throughput TCR immunosequencing, statistical association of individual TCRs with disease status, and machine learning.

Donors formed part of the validation cohort, which comprised 120 subjects and was distinct from the first cohort of several hundred subjects. Beyond this particular receptor, the publication reports: The authors suggested that the approach could potentially be extended to other disease states and immunological phenotypes. In vitro tests confirmed that a few of the cytomegalovirus-associated TCR beta chains recognize cytomegalovirus antigens. The study listed 164 TCR beta chains as associated with cytomegalovirus. While some public TCRs were present in many individuals, most TCR sequences turned up only very rarely across donors. A later analysis had no HLA typing for the validation cohort, so co-occurrence there was scored across all 130 or so repertoires. The classifier was reported to diagnose cytomegalovirus status with high specificity and sensitivity in both the original cohort and the validation cohort. In a later analysis, TCRs clustered in the first cohort were found to also tend to co-occur in the 100 to 150 validation repertoires, with about 94% of cluster scores above 0.

The germline V gene gives CDR1 as KGHSH and CDR2 as LQKENI. The cysteine opens and the phenylalanine closes a CDR3 of 14 amino acids. The CDR3 DNA has 42 bases and is translated from base 1. Compared with germline, V lacks 2 bases and J lacks 3 bases; bases without a gene match: 4. Library method: the immunoSEQ multiplex PCR assay. The paper's processing steps were these. To diagnose cytomegalovirus status from the catalog of TCR beta chain sequences, a statistical classification framework was built. TCRdb stores this immuneACCESS table with in-frame sequences only. Part of the clones is absent; in the studies checked, under half of the shortfall reflects unresolved V genes, and no reason is known for the rest. The DNA gave D and trimming, while V, J and clone size come from that table. The sample data list about 220,000 clones, and just over 90% of these were observed just once. The leading ten clones occupy about 0.95% of the sample.

This clone was seen a few times. Which antigen it targets is not known. No clone much larger than this one lies a single base away; base qualities are absent. Sequencing used PBMCs. The chain is encoded by TRBV18 joined to TRBJ2-7; 7 junctional bases match TRBD2. The receptor was isolated from a woman in her late teens or twenties in good health and CMV-seronegative. The nucleotide sequence reads as follows: TGTGCCAGCTCACCAGGGACTACCCACTACGAGCAGTACTTC. It specifies CASSPGTTHYEQYF.